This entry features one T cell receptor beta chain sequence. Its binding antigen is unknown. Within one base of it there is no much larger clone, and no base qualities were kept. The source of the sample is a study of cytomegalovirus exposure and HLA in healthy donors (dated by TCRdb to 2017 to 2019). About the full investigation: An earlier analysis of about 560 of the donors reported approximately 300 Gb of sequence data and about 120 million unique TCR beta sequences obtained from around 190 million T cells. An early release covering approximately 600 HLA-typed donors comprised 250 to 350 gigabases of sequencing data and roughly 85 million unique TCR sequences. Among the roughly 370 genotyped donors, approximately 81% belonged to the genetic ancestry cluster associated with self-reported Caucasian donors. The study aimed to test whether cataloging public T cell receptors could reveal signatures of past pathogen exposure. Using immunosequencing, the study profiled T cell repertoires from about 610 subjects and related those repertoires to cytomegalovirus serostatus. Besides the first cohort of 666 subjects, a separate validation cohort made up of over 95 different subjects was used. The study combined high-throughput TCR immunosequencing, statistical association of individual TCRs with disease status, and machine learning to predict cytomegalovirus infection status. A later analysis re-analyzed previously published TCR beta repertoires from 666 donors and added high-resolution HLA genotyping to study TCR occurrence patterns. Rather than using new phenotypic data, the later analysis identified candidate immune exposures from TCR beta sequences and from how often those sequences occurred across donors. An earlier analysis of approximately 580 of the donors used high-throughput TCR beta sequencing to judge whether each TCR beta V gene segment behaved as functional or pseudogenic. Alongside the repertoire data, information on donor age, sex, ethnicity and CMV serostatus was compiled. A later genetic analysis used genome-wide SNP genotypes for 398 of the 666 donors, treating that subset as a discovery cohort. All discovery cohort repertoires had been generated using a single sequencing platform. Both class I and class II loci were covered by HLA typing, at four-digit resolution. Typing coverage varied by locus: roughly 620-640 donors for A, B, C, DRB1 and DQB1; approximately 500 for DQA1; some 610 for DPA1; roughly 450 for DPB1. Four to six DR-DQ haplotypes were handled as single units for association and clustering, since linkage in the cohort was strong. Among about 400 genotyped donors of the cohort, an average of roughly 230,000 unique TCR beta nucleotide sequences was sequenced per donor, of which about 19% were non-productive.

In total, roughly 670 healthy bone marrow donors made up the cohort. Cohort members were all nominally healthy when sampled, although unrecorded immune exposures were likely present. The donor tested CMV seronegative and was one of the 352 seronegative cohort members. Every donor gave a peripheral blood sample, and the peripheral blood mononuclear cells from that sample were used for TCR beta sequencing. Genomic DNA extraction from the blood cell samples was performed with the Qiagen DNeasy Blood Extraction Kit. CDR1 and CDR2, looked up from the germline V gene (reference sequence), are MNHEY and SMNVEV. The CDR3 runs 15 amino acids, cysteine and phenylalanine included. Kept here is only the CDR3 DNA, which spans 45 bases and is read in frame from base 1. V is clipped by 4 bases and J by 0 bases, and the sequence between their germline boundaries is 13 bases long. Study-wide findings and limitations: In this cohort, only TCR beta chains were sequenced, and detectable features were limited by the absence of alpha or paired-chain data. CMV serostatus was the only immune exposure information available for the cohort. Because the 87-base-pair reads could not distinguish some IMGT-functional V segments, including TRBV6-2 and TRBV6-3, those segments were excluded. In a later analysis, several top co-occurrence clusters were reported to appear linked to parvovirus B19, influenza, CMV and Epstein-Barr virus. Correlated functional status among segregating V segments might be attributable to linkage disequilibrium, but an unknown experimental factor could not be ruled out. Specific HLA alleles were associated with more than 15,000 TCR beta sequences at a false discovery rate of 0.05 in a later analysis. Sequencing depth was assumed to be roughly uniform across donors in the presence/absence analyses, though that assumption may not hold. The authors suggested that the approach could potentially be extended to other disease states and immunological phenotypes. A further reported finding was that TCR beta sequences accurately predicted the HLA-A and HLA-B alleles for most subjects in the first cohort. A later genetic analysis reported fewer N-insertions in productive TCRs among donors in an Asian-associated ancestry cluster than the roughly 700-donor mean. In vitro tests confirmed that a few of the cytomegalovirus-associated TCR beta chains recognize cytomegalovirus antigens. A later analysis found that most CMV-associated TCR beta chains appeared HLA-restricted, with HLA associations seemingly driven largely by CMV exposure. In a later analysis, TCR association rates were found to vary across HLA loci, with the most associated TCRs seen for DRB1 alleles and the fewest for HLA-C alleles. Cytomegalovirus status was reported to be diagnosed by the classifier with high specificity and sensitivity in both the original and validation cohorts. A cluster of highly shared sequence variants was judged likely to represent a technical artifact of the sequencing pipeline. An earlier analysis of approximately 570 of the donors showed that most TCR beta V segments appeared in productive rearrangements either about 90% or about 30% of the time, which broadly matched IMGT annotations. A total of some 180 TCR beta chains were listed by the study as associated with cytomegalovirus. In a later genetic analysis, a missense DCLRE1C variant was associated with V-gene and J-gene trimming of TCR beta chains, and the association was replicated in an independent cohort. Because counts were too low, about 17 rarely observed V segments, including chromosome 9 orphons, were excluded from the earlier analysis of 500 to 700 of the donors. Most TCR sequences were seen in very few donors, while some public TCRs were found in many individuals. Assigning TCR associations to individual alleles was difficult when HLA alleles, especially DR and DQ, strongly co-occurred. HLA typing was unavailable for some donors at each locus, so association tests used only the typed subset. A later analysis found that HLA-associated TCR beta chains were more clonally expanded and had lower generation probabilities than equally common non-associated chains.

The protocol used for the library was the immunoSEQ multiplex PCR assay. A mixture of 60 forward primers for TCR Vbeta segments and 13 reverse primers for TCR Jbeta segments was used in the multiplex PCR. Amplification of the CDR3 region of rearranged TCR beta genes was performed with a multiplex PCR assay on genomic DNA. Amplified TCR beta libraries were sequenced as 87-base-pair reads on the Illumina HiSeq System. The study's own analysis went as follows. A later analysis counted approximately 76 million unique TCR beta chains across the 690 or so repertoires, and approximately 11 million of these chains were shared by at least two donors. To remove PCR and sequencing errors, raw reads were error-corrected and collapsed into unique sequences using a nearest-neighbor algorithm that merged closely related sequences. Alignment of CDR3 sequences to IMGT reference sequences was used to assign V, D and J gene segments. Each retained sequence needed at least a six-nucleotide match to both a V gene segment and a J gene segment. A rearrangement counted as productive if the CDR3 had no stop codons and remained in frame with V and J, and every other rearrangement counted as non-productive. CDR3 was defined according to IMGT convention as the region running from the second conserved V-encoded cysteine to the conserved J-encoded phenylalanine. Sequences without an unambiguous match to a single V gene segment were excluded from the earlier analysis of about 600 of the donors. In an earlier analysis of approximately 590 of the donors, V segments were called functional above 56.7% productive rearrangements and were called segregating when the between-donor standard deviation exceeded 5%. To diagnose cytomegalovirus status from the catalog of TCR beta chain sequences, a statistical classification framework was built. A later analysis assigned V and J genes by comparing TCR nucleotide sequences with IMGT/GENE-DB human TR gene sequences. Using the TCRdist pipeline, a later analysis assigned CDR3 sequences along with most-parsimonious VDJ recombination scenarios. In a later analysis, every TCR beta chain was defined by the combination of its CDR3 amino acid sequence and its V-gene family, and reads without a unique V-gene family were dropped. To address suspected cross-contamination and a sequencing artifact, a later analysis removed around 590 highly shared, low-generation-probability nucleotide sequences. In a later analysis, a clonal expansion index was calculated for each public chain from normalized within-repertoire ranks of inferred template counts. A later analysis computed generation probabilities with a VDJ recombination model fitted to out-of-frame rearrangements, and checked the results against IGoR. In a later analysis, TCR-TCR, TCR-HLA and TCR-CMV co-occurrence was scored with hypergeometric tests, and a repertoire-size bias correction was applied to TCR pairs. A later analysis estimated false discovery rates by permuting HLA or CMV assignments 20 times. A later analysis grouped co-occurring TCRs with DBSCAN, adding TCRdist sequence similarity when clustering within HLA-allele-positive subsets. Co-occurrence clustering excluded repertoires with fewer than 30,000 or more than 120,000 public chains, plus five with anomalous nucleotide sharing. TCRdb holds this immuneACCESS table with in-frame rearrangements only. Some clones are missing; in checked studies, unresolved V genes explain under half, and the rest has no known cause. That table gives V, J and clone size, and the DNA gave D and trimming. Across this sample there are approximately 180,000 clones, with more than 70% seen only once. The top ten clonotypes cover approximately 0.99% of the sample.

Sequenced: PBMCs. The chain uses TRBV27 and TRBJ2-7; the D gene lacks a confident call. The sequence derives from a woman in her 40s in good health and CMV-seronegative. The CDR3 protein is CASSYEAAYSYEQYF. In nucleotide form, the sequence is TGTGCCAGCAGTTATGAGGCAGCTTACTCCTACGAGCAGTACTTC.